The clone carrying this T cell receptor beta chain occurred many times. Its antigen is still unknown. These data originate in a study of T cell clonality in common variable immunodeficiency. Study conclusions and caveats: Shared TCRbeta clones were fewer between CVID subjects than controls. Common variable immunodeficiency TCR beta sequences reportedly had fewer deletions and N-nucleotide insertions. Authors noted CVID clonality's cause needs subpopulation repertoire sequencing.

The assay was immunoSEQ multiplex PCR, and TCRdb's table has in-frame clones only and misses some. The sample includes roughly 32,000 clones, none of them occurring once. This receptor was taken from a person aged 18-69 years in good health. The source material was peripheral blood mononuclear cells.

The sequenced part of the CDR3 DNA is TGCAGCGTTGTGACCAGGCAAGAGACC. The encoded protein is CSVVTRQET. The entire CDR3 reads CSVVTRQETQYF. The chain links TRBV29-1 to TRBJ2-5, with unresolved D. Read sequence stops 3 residues before the CDR3 end, and the germline J gene provides the missing end. The CDR3 length is 12 residues. CDR1 and CDR2 (germline): SQVTM, ANQGSEA. With 4 bases removed from V and 2 bases from J, the gap between germline ends came to 8 bases.